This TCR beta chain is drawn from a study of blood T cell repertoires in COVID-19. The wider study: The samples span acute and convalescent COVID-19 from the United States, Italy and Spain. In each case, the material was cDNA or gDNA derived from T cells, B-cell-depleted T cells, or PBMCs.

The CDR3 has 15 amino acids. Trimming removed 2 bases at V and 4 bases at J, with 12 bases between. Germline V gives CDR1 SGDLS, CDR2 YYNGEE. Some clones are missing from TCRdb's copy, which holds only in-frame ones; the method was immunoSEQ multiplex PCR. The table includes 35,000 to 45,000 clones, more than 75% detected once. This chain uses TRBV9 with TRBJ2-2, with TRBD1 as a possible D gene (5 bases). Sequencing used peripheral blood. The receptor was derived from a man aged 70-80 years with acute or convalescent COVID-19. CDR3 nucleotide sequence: TGTGCCAGCAGCGTGTTTCAGGGCTCCACCGGGGAGCTGTTTTTT. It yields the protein CASSVFQGSTGELFF. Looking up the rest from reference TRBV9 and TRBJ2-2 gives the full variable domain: DSGVTQTPKHLITATGQRVTLRCSPRSGDLSVYWYQQSLDQGLQFLIQYYNGEERAKGNILERFSAQQFPDLHSELNLSSLELGDSALYFCASSVFQGSTGELFFGEGSRLTVL.